This record covers a single T cell receptor (beta chain). This sample was taken from a study of tumor T cells in aggressive B-cell lymphoma. Sequencing was performed with immunoSEQ multiplex PCR; in TCRdb, only in-frame clones are kept and a portion is missing. The table shows about 3,500 clones, with approximately 93% occurring only once. The V end lost 1 base, the J end lost 2 bases, and 5 bases lay between the germline ends. Germline-derived CDR1 and CDR2 are SGHNT and YENEEA. This CDR3 has 13 residues. The rearrangement uses TRBV11-3 and TRBJ1-1; D not certain. This TCR was recovered from an adult with diffuse large B cell lymphoma. The specimen was tumor tissue. The CDR3 DNA sequence: TGTGCCAGCAGCTTAGTGAGAAACACTGAAGCTTTCTTT. As protein: CASSLVRNTEAFF.